This is a list of T cell receptor beta chains from one sample in a study of blood T cell repertoires in COVID-19. Method: immunoSEQ multiplex PCR; TCRdb's copy keeps in-frame clones and lacks some. The data hold about 170,000 clones, with roughly 89% observed a single time. Material: peripheral blood. The source is a man aged 18 to 29 with active or convalescent COVID-19. The CDR3 runs from the conserved cysteine through the conserved F or W. Fields, in order: CDR3 protein, V gene, J gene.

CASSPDRGNYGYTF,TRBV27,TRBJ1-2
CASSSDLQGYYGYTF,TRBV5-1,TRBJ1-2
CASSLAPSMNTEAFF,TRBV5-5,TRBJ1-1
CASSSPGQGVLWTGELFF,TRBV7-2,TRBJ2-2
CASSQTTGTTEAFF,TRBV5-1,TRBJ1-1
CASSAGQGYGYTF,TRBV5-4,TRBJ1-2
CSVGQGINSPLHF,TRBV29-1,TRBJ1-6
CASSSQHWTVGEAFF,TRBV6-6,TRBJ1-1
CASSSNLEGAADTQYF,TRBV13,TRBJ2-3
CASSHGWTAQETQYF,TRBV11-3,TRBJ2-5
CASSPPTENYGYTF,TRBV7-8,TRBJ1-2
CASRGASGVETQYF,TRBV2,TRBJ2-5
CATRTPGETGELFF,TRBV24-1,TRBJ2-2
CASSEPRLAGGRRSYNEQFF,TRBV2,TRBJ2-1
CASSGGDDTGELFF,TRBV25-1,TRBJ2-2
CASSAGYEQYF,TRBV9,TRBJ2-7
CASRRSVGLYNEQFF,TRBV7-2,TRBJ2-1
CASSLYGDRVEVNYGYTF,TRBV7-6,TRBJ1-2
CASSLDYGTEAFF,TRBV7-2,TRBJ1-1
CASMAGTGGTGELFF,TRBV2,TRBJ2-2
CASSLFGGTLGYEQYF,TRBV7-2,TRBJ2-7
CASSHGGVNTEAFF,TRBV27,TRBJ1-1
CASSPPTDTPYEQYF,TRBV7-9,TRBJ2-7
CASSLEWSRNNEQFF,TRBV4-1,TRBJ2-1
CASSILESGELFF,TRBV19,TRBJ2-2
CASSLGQGFQPQHF,TRBV9,TRBJ1-5
CASSLRQGEGYEQYF,TRBV4-1,TRBJ2-7
CASSLERTGISYEQYF,TRBV5-1,TRBJ2-7
CASSRTSGLYEQYF,TRBV6-5,TRBJ2-7
CASSLTSGRSGELFF,TRBV5-1,TRBJ2-2
CASSSGGQGSQPQHF,TRBV7-2,TRBJ1-5
CASSQPGTGDYEQYF,TRBV4-1,TRBJ2-7
CASSLDRGGYTEAFF,TRBV7-6,TRBJ1-1
CASSPQGAEWAFF,TRBV3-1/TRBV3-2,TRBJ1-1
CASSNRDRVYGYTF,TRBV21-1,TRBJ1-2
CASSLWDRNEQPQHF,TRBV5-6,TRBJ1-5
CASSSHQGHPWEHGYTF,TRBV21-1,TRBJ1-2
CASSQGWSASFYGYTF,TRBV3-1/TRBV3-2,TRBJ1-2
CASRLDISSGNTIYF,TRBV5-4,TRBJ1-3
CASKRLAGTNTGELFF,TRBV19,TRBJ2-2
CASTPRTSVQDTQYF,TRBV7-2,TRBJ2-3
CASSQEQVAYGYTF,TRBV4-3,TRBJ1-2
CATSVRGQGGDEQFF,TRBV24-1,TRBJ2-1
CSVAWGGVGQPQHF,TRBV29-1,TRBJ1-5
CASSPRGANVLTF,TRBV5-4,TRBJ2-6
CASSFHRDNLEDTEAFF,TRBV11-2,TRBJ1-1
CASSQERTSGSSRTDTQYF,TRBV4-2,TRBJ2-3
CASTQGESYGYTF,TRBV7-9,TRBJ1-2
CASGLDPGETYSNQPQHF,TRBV12-5,TRBJ1-5
CASNRPSPTFSPLHF,TRBV5-6,TRBJ1-6
CASSGGVHSNQPQHF,TRBV19,TRBJ1-5
CASSHPGGGLYGYTF,TRBV5-4,TRBJ1-2
CASSSAGGSGYGYTF,TRBV6-5,TRBJ1-2
CASSPGQDYGYTF,TRBV28,TRBJ1-2
CASSIDPSSGRRNTGELFF,TRBV19,TRBJ2-2
CATSDFQGMGSPLHF,TRBV24-1,TRBJ1-6
CSVGTGGLYGYTF,TRBV29-1,TRBJ1-2
CASSYSAGLEKLFF,TRBV6-5,TRBJ1-4
CASSQGGQTYGYTF,TRBV3-1/TRBV3-2,TRBJ1-2